This T cell receptor beta chain was documented in a study of CDR3 diversity in severe acne. TCRdb reprocessed the PCR reads with MiXCR, giving one entry per CDR3 protein. The sample includes more than 85,000 distinct CDR3 sequences, roughly half of them seen just once. This CDR3 contains 14 residues. Germline values: CDR1 LNHNV, CDR2 YYDKDF (reference sequence). Trimming shortened V by 1 base and J by 5 bases, and 11 bases separated the two germline ends. This clonotype was obtained from a male donor with acne. This sequence joins TRBV15 and TRBJ2-5, with TRBD2 as a possible D gene (6 bases). The sample taken for sequencing was blood. As DNA, the CDR3 is TGTGCCACCAGCAGAGGAGTGGAGGGTGAGACCCAGTACTTC. It specifies CATSRGVEGETQYF.